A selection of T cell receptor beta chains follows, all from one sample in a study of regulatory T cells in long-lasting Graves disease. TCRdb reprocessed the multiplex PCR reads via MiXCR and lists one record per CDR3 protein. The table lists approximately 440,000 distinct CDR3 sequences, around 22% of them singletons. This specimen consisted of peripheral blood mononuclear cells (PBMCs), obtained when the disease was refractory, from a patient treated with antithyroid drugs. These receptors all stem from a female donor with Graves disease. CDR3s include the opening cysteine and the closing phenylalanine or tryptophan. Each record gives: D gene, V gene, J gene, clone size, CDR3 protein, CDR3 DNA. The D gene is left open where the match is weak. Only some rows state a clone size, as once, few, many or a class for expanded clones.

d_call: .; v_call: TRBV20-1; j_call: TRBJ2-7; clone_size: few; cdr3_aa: CSATTSYEQYF; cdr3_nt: TGCAGTGCTACTACCTCCTACGAGCAGTACTTC
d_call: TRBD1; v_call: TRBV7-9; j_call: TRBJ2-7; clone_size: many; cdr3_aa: CASSLQGAMDEQYF; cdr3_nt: TGTGCCAGCAGCTTACAGGGGGCTATGGACGAGCAGTACTTC
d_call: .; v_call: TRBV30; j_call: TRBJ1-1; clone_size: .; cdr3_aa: CAWSVTEMNTEAFF; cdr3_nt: TGTGCCTGGAGTGTAACAGAAATGAACACTGAAGCTTTCTTT
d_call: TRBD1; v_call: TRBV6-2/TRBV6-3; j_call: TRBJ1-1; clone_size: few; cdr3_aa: CASRGQDHNTEAFF; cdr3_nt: TGTGCCAGCAGAGGACAGGACCACAACACTGAAGCTTTCTTT
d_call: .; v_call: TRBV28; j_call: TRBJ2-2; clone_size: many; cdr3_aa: CASSSHDSPNTGELFF; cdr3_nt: TGTGCCAGCAGTTCACATGACAGTCCAAACACCGGGGAGCTGTTTTTT
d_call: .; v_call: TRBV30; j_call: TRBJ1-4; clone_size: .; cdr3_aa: CALGHGRRATNEKLFF; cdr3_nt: TGTGCCCTCGGACACGGACGGAGGGCAACTAATGAAAAACTGTTTTTT
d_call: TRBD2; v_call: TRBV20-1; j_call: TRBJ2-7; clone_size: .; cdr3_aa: CSASGARLAGVNYEQYF; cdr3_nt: TGCAGTGCGAGCGGGGCTCGACTAGCGGGAGTGAACTACGAGCAGTACTTC
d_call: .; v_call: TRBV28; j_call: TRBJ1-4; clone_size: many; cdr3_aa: CASSLSGTEKLFF; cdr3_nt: TGTGCCAGCAGTTTATCAGGGACGGAAAAACTGTTTTTT
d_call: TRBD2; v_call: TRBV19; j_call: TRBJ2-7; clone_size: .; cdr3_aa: CASSMTSGRTSYEQYF; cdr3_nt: TGTGCCAGTAGTATGACTAGCGGGAGGACCTCCTACGAGCAGTACTTC
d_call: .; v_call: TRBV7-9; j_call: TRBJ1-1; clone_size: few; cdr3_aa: CASSSLSEGVTEAFF; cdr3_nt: TGTGCCAGCAGCTCCCTGTCTGAGGGGGTCACTGAAGCTTTCTTT
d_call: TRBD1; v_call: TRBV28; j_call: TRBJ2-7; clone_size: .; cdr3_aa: CASTISGTGSNEQYF; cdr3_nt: TGTGCCAGCACCATCTCCGGGACAGGGTCCAACGAGCAGTACTTC
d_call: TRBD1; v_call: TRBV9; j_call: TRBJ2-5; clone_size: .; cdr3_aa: CASSEGTGPQETQYF; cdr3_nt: TGTGCCAGCAGCGAAGGGACAGGTCCACAAGAGACCCAGTACTTC
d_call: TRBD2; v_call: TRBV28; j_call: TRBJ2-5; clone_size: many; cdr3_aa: CASSSPFREGPLRRETQYF; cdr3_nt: TGTGCCAGCAGTTCCCCGTTCCGGGAGGGCCCCCTTCGGCGGGAGACCCAGTACTTC
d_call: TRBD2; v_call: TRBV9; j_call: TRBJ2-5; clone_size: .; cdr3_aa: CARMVAGTQYQETQYF; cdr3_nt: TGTGCCAGGATGGTAGCGGGTACCCAGTACCAAGAGACCCAGTACTTC
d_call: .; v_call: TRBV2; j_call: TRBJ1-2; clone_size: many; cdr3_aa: CASTLTGNNYGYTF; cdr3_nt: TGTGCCAGCACTCTGACCGGGAATAACTATGGCTACACCTTC
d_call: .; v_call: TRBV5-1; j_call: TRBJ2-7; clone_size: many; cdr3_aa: CASSLVSSSYEQYF; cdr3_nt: TGCGCCAGCAGCTTGGTGTCCAGTTCCTACGAGCAGTACTTC
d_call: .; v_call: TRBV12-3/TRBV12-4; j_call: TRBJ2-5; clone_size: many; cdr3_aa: CASSQNRVEETQYF; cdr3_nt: TGTGCCAGCAGTCAGAACAGGGTCGAGGAGACCCAGTACTTC
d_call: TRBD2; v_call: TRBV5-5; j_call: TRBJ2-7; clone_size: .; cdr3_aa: CASSAGGSGGYEQYF; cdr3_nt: TGTGCCAGCAGCGCCGGGGGTAGCGGGGGATACGAGCAGTACTTC
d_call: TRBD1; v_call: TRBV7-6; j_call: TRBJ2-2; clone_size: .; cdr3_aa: CASSLALGQVTGELFF; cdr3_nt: TGTGCCAGCAGCTTAGCGCTGGGACAGGTGACCGGGGAGCTGTTTTTT
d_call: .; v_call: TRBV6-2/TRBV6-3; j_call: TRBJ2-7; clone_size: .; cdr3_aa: CASSYSIGFSGPDYEQYF; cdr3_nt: TGTGCCAGCAGTTACTCGATTGGTTTCAGCGGTCCCGACTACGAGCAGTACTTC
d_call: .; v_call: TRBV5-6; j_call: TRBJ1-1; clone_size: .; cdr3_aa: CASSWGVVGAFF; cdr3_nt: TGTGCCAGCAGCTGGGGGGTAGTAGGGGCTTTCTTT
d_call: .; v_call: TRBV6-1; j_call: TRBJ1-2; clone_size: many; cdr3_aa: CASRADSTYNYGYTF; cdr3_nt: TGTGCCAGCAGAGCGGACAGCACCTACAACTATGGCTACACCTTC
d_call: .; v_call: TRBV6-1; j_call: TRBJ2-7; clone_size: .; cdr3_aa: CASSDTGRTTYEQYF; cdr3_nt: TGTGCCAGCAGTGACACAGGTAGGACGACCTACGAGCAGTACTTC
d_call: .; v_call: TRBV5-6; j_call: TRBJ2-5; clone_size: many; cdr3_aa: CASSLSTGLETQYF; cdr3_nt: TGTGCCAGCAGCTTGAGCACAGGGCTGGAGACCCAGTACTTC
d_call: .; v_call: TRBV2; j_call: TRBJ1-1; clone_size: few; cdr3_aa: CASSTGAGRVNTEAFF; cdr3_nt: TGTGCCAGCAGTACCGGGGCCGGCAGGGTGAACACTGAAGCTTTCTTT
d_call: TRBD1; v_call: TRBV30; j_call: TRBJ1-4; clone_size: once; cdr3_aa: CAWSAAAGGGKLFF; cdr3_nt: TGTGCCTGGAGTGCCGCGGCAGGGGGCGGAAAACTGTTTTTT
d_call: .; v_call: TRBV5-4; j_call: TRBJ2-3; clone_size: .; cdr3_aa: CASMSADTQYF; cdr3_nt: TGTGCCAGCATGTCTGCTGATACGCAGTATTTT
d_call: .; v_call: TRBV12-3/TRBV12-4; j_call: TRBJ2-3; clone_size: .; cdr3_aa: CASSLEVNTDTQYF; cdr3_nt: TGTGCCAGCAGTTTAGAGGTCAACACAGATACGCAGTATTTT
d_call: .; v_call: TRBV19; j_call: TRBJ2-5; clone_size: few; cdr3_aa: CASRHRGTGGQGLAGTQETQYF; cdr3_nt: TGTGCCAGTAGGCACCGGGGGACAGGGGGCCAAGGACTAGCGGGAACCCAAGAGACCCAGTACTTC
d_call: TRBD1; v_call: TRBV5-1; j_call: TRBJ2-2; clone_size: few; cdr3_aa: CASRTGGASTGELFF; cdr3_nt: TGCGCCAGCAGAACAGGGGGCGCCAGCACCGGGGAGCTGTTTTTT
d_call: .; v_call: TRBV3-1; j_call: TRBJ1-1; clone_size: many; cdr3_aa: CASSQIGHSEAFF; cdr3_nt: TGTGCCAGCAGCCAAATCGGTCACAGTGAAGCTTTCTTT
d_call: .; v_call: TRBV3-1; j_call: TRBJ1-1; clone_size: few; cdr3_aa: CASRSMNTEAFF; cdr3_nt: TGTGCCAGCCGGTCCATGAACACTGAAGCTTTCTTT
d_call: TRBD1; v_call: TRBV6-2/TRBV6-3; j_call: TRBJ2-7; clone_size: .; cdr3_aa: CASSRPGQGAEQYF; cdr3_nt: TGTGCCAGCAGCCGCCCGGGACAGGGAGCCGAGCAGTACTTC
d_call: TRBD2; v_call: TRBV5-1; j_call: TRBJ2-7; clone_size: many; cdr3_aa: CASSLTTTSGSGEQYF; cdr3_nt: TGCGCCAGCAGCCTAACTACGACTAGCGGGAGCGGCGAGCAGTACTTC
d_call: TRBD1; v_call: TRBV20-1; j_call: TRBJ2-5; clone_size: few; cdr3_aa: CSAYNYRGRRETQYF; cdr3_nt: TGCAGTGCCTACAACTACAGGGGGCGTAGAGAGACCCAGTACTTC
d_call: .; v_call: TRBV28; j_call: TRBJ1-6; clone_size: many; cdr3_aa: CASSFRAPNSPLHF; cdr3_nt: TGTGCCAGCAGTTTCAGGGCCCCTAATTCACCCCTCCACTTT
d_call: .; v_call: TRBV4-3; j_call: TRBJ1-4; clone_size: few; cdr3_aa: CASSQHLFSTNEKLFF; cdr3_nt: TGCGCCAGCAGCCAACACCTCTTTTCAACTAATGAAAAACTGTTTTTT
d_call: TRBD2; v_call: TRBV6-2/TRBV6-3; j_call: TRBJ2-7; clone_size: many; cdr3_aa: CASSISGIARYEQYF; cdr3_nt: TGTGCCAGCAGTATTAGCGGGATCGCGAGGTACGAGCAGTACTTC
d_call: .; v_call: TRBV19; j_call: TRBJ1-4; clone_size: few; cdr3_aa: CASSISGTATNEKLFF; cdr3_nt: TGTGCCAGTAGTATATCGGGGACCGCAACTAATGAAAAACTGTTTTTT
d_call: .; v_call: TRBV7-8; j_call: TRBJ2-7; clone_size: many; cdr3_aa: CASSLNNILYEQYF; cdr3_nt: TGTGCCAGCAGCTTGAATAACATACTCTACGAGCAGTACTTC
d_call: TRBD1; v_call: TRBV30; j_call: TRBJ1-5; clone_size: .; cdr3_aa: CAWSIQGIFNQPQHF; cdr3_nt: TGTGCCTGGAGCATACAGGGGATATTCAATCAGCCCCAGCATTTT
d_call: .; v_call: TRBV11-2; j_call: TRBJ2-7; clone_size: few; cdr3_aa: CASSLLFGVGDEQYF; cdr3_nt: TGTGCCAGCAGCTTATTGTTCGGAGTTGGGGACGAGCAGTACTTC
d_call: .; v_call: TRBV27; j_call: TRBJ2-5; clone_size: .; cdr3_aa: CASSLRHFRETQYF; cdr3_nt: TGTGCCAGCAGTCTTAGACATTTCCGAGAGACCCAGTACTTC
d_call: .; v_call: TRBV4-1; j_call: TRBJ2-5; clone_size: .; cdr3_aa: CASSQATAVQETQYF; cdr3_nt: TGCGCCAGCAGCCAAGCAACGGCGGTCCAAGAGACCCAGTACTTC
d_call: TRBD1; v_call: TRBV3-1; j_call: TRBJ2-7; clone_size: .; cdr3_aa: CASRRGQGTSHEQYF; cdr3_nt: TGTGCCAGCAGGAGGGGACAGGGCACCTCCCACGAGCAGTACTTC
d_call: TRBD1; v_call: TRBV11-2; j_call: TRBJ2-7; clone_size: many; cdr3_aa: CASSSQGFYEQYF; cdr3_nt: TGTGCCAGCAGCTCACAGGGGTTCTACGAGCAGTACTTC
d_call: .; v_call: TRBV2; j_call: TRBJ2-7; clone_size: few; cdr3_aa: CASSEAARVSYEQYF; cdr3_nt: TGTGCCAGCAGTGAAGCGGCCAGGGTCTCCTACGAGCAGTACTTC
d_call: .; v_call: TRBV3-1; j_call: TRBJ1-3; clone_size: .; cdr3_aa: CASSQGPGGSTGNTIYF; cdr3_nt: TGTGCCAGCAGCCAAGGCCCGGGGGGCTCAACTGGAAACACCATATATTTT
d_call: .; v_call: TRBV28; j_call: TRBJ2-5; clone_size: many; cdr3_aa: CASSSPGRSGQETQYF; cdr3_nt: TGTGCCAGCAGTTCCCCGGGACGAAGTGGCCAAGAGACCCAGTACTTC
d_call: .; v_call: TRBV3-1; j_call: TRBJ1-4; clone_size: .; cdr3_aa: CASSHGGRVEANEKLFF; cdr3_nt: TGTGCCAGCAGCCACGGCGGCAGGGTTGAGGCTAATGAAAAACTGTTTTTT
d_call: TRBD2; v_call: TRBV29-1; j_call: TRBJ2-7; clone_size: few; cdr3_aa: CSVASGAFEQYF; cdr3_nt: TGCAGCGTTGCTAGCGGGGCGTTCGAGCAGTACTTC
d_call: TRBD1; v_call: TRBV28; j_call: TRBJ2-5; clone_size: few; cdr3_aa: CASTSAQTGEDQYF; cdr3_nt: TGTGCCAGCACCTCAGCACAGACAGGGGAGGACCAGTACTTC